The 22 T cell receptor beta chains below all came from one sample that was sequenced in a study of blood T cells in healthy people across ages. A second about 6 to 12 cycle PCR used barcoded and J-beta primers. TCRdb redid the calling of the 5' RACE reads with MiXCR, one entry per CDR3 protein. This sample yields approximately 670,000 distinct CDR3 sequences, of which around 41% are seen a single time; about 32% belongs to the top ten. Sample: blood. These receptors all stem from a man aged 80 or over in good health.

The rearrangement joins TRBV7-9 to TRBJ1-4; 7 bases align to TRBD1. The CDR3 covers 13 residues. The germline V gene has CDR1 SEHNR and CDR2 FQNEAQ (reference sequence). V shed 5 bases, J shed 8 bases, and the junction held 5 bases outside the gene matches. The CDR3 nucleotides are TGTGCCAGCAGCAAGGGGGCAGGGGAAAAACTGTTTTTT. It specifies CASSKGAGEKLFF.

This clonotype has only a few counts. The chain uses TRBV3-1 and TRBJ2-5, with 7 bases fitting TRBD2. Trimming took 3 bases from V and 1 from J; bases not matched to a gene: 11. Germline V CDR1 and CDR2: LGHDT, YNNKEL (reference sequence). This CDR3 spans 17 amino acids. CDR3: CASSHTLSGGGQETQYF. The CDR3 DNA reads TGTGCCAGCAGCCACACTCTTTCTGGGGGGGGCCAAGAGACCCAGTACTTC.

This clonotype has only a few counts. Here the CDR3 reads CASSQDRWGEGTDTQYF. For the CDR3, the DNA is TGTGCCAGCAGCCAAGATCGCTGGGGGGAAGGCACAGATACGCAGTATTTT. V is TRBV4-2 and J is TRBJ2-3, with D possibly being TRBD2 (6 bases). The V end lost 0 bases, the J end lost 1 base, and 14 bases lay between the germline ends. The CDR3 is 17 amino acids. Germline values: CDR1 LGHNA, CDR2 YNFKEQ.

Ten or more counts support this clonotype. The rearrangement links TRBV7-2 to TRBJ2-5; D is perhaps TRBD2 (6 bases). With 2 bases removed from V and 11 bases from J, the gap between germline ends came to 27 bases. The CDR3 is 17 amino acids. In germline, CDR1 is SGHTA, CDR2 FQGNSA. The CDR3 reads CASSLRVSAGPSGEQYF. CDR3 sequence (DNA): TGTGCCAGCAGCTTAAGAGTATCAGCGGGCCCCTCTGGTGAGCAGTACTTC.

This clonotype was detected ten times or more. The V call is TRBV11-1, the J call TRBJ1-4; D unresolved. CDR3 length equals 16 residues. V was pared by 3 bases and J by 8 bases, with 19 bases between. Germline CDR1 and CDR2: SGHAT and FQDESV (reference sequence). The CDR3 DNA is TGTGCCAGCAGCTTCTCAAGGTCGGGAGTAGGGGAAAAACTGTTTTTT. Protein product: CASSFSRSGVGEKLFF.

Of note for this clonotype: This sequence may be a read error, since a much larger clone differs from it by one base. CDR3 in amino acids: CASSNTGDTRYF. CDR3 bases: TGTGCCAGCAGTAACACAGGGGATACGCGGTATTTT. The gene calls are TRBV6-2 or TRBV6-3 and TRBJ2-3, with TRBD1 identical over 7 bases. CDR1 is MNHEY, CDR2 SVGEGT, per germline. This CDR3 has 12 residues.

V gene TRBV6-6 combines with J gene TRBJ2-3; no reliable D call. Germline-derived CDR1 and CDR2 are MNHNY and SVGAGI (reference sequence). CDR3 length equals 12 residues. V was trimmed by 6 bases and J by 2 bases, leaving 6 bases between them. The CDR3 protein is CASRGPTDTQYF. CDR3 DNA: TGTGCCAGCAGGGGCCCCACAGATACGCAGTATTTT.

This clonotype was found many times. This chain uses TRBV4-1 with TRBJ2-1; D is tentatively TRBD1 or TRBD2 (5 bases each). The CDR3 runs 15 residues. Trimming removed 1 base from V and 0 bases from J, with 7 bases in between. Germline V gene lookup returns CDR1 MGHRA and CDR2 YSYEKL. The CDR3 loop reads CASSQGGGSYNEQFF. In DNA, the CDR3 is TGCGCCAGCAGCCAAGGTGGGGGCTCCTACAATGAGCAGTTCTTC.

This clonotype was picked up a small number of times. V gene TRBV30 combines with J gene TRBJ2-7; D is possibly TRBD2 (6 bases). V lost 0 bases, J lost 3 bases, and 12 bases lay in between. This CDR3 is 14 amino acids long. CDR1 and CDR2 (germline): GTSNPN, SVGIG (reference sequence). CDR3 DNA: TGTGCCTGGAGTGTTGGCGGGATACTCTACGAGCAGTACTTC. Translating gives CAWSVGGILYEQYF.

In this sample, this clonotype turned up a few times. The chain recombines TRBV28 with TRBJ2-3, with a possible D match to TRBD2 (6 bases). Between the trimmed V and J ends, which lost 6 bases and 5 bases, there was a span of 15 bases. The CDR3 has 14 residues. CDR1 is MDHEN, CDR2 SYDVKM, per germline. DNA of the CDR3: TGTGCCAGCAGGCCAGGAGGGCAGAGAGATACGCAGTATTTT. Its translation is CASRPGGQRDTQYF.

The chain recombines TRBV6-6 with TRBJ2-1; D tentatively fits TRBD1 or TRBD2 (5 bases each). Germline loops: CDR1 MNHNY, CDR2 SVGAGI (reference sequence). The ends were cut back, 8 bases at V and 6 bases at J, with 20 bases in the middle. The CDR3 consists of 15 residues. CDR3 residues: CASSFGTLRSNEQFF. The CDR3 DNA is TGTGCCAGCTCCTTCGGGACCCTTAGGTCCAATGAGCAGTTCTTC.

A remark on this clonotype: This may be a read error: a much more frequent sequence differs by one nucleotide. The V call is TRBV5-1, the J call TRBJ2-7; D tentatively reads TRBD1 or TRBD2 (5 bases each). CDR3 size: 15 residues. V lost 3 bases, J lost 2 bases, and 15 bases lay in between. Germline CDR1 reads SGHRS; CDR2 reads YFSETQ. The CDR3 DNA reads TGCGCCAGCAGCTGGGGGATAGGACCGACCTACGAGCAGTACTTC. Its protein product is CASSWGIGPTYEQYF.

The gene calls are TRBV6-2 or TRBV6-3 and TRBJ2-7; 7 nucleotides line up with TRBD2. J was trimmed by 6 bases and V by 2 bases; bases with no gene match: 10. CDR1 and CDR2 (germline): MNHEY, SVGEGT. This CDR3 region has 15 residues. CDR3 residues: CASSYHDLTSTEQYF. The CDR3, as DNA: TGTGCCAGCAGTTACCATGATCTGACTAGCACCGAGCAGTACTTC.

This clonotype was seen a handful of times. The chain recombines TRBV2 with TRBJ2-7; D possibly corresponds to TRBD1 (6 bases). The germline V and J ends were trimmed by 7 bases and 0 bases, with 13 bases remaining between them. Germline V gives CDR1 SNHLY, CDR2 FYNNEI. The CDR3 is 14 amino acids. The CDR3 reads CASNHRETSYEQYF. As DNA, the CDR3 is TGTGCCAGCAATCACAGGGAAACCTCCTACGAGCAGTACTTC.

The J gene is TRBJ2-2, the V gene TRBV7-6, with TRBD2 matching 9 bases. The CDR3 has 18 amino acids. Trimming at V came to 1 base and at J to 0 bases, leaving 6 bases not matched to a gene. The germline V gene has CDR1 SGHVS and CDR2 FNYEAQ. The CDR3 spells CASSLGSAGGANTGELFF. The CDR3 region has the DNA TGTGCCAGCAGCTTAGGGTCCGCGGGGGGGGCGAACACCGGGGAGCTGTTTTTT.

There are a few counts of this clonotype. The chain combines TRBV12-3 or TRBV12-4 with TRBJ2-5; TRBD2 matches at 12 bases. V lost 6 bases to trimming and J lost 2 bases; unmatched junction nucleotides: 4. The CDR3 runs to 15 residues. This CDR3 reads CASSIGLAGQETQYF. CDR3 sequence (DNA): TGTGCCAGCAGCATCGGACTAGCGGGACAAGAGACCCAGTACTTC.

As concerns this clonotype: Given a much more abundant clone one base away, this may be a read error. This chain joins TRBV7-9 and TRBJ2-5; TRBD2 agrees at 14 bases. Germline V gives CDR1 SEHNR, CDR2 FQNEAQ (reference sequence). Germline trimming cut 1 base from V and 7 bases from J; bases unmatched to any gene: 5. The CDR3 runs to 16 residues. The DNA of the CDR3 is TGTGCCAGCAGCTTAGGAGGACTAGCGGGGGGAGGGACCCAGTACTTC. Its protein product is CASSLGGLAGGGTQYF.

The chain employs TRBV14 and TRBJ1-1; D is perhaps TRBD1 (6 bases). The CDR3 contains 15 residues. The germline gives CDR1 SGHDN, CDR2 FVKESK. V lost 2 bases to trimming and J lost 1 base, with 11 bases between them. CDR3 loop: CASSQTGQPNTEAFF. DNA for the CDR3: TGTGCCAGCAGCCAAACGGGACAACCGAACACTGAAGCTTTCTTT.

The CDR3: CASSETPRATDTEAFF. The CDR3 DNA is TGTGCCAGCAGTGAGACTCCCCGGGCTACGGACACTGAAGCTTTCTTT. This chain uses TRBV25-1 with TRBJ1-1; D not certain. Trimming removed 3 bases from V and 3 bases from J, with 17 bases in between. The V gene's germline CDR1 is MGHDK and CDR2 SYGVNS. The length of the CDR3 is 16 residues. Looking up the rest from reference TRBV25-1 and TRBJ1-1 gives the full variable domain: EADIYQTPRYLVIGTGKKITLECSQTMGHDKMYWYQQDPGMELHLIHYSYGVNSTEKGDLSSESTVSRIRTEHFPLTLESARPSHTSQYLCASSETPRATDTEAFFGQGTRLTVV.

This clonotype was found a few times. The V and J genes are TRBV7-2 and TRBJ2-3; D is unresolved. The length of the CDR3 is 13 residues. V lost 1 base and J 5 bases, leaving 7 bases between the germline ends. Germline V gene sequence: CDR1 SGHTA, CDR2 FQGNSA. This CDR3 is CASSLVSIDTQYF. The DNA for the CDR3 is TGTGCCAGCAGCTTAGTGTCAATAGATACGCAGTATTTT.

The genes are TRBV20-1 and TRBJ2-7; D uncertain. Trimming stripped 1 base from V and 6 bases from J, with 13 bases between. The CDR3 is 13 residues long. The germline CDR1 and CDR2 sequences are DFQATT and SNEGSKA (reference sequence). The CDR3: CSARVPTGIEQYF. For the CDR3, the DNA is TGCAGTGCTAGAGTTCCCACTGGAATCGAGCAGTACTTC.

The chain uses TRBV11-2 and TRBJ2-3; D is uncertain. The V end was cut by 1 base, the J end by 1 base, with 15 bases between. Germline values: CDR1 SGHAT, CDR2 FQNNGV. This CDR3 has 17 residues. CDR3 nucleotides: TGTGCCAGCAGCTTAGCGGTTGAGACATGGGGCACAGATACGCAGTATTTT. The encoded protein is CASSLAVETWGTDTQYF.